A selection of T cell receptor beta chains follows, all from one sample in a study of T cell clonotyping in hematopoietic cell transplantation. Clones were read by immunoSEQ multiplex PCR, and TCRdb kept only the in-frame ones, dropping some. The sample records approximately 9,000 clones, about 80% being singletons. The sequencing used peripheral blood mononuclear cells, collected 180 days after allogeneic stem cell transplant. The receptors come from a female patient in her 50s who had an allogeneic stem cell transplant from a related donor, so the T cells may come from the graft donor. Some clones in this sample may be carry-over from other donors' samples. CDR3s leave out the opening cysteine and the closing phenylalanine or tryptophan.

j_call: TRBJ2-3; v_call: TRBV18; cdr3_aa: ASSSDTQY
j_call: TRBJ2-3; v_call: TRBV9; cdr3_aa: ASRQGSTDTQY
j_call: TRBJ1-6; v_call: TRBV5-1; cdr3_aa: ASSPIPDRARSPLH
j_call: TRBJ1-3; v_call: TRBV18; cdr3_aa: ASSPQTPGTGNTIY
j_call: TRBJ2-5; v_call: TRBV4-2; cdr3_aa: ASSPRLRAGEETQY
j_call: TRBJ2-5; v_call: TRBV5-6; cdr3_aa: ASSLVRTETQY
j_call: TRBJ2-7; v_call: TRBV4-3; cdr3_aa: ASSQWGDGGFLYEQY
j_call: TRBJ2-2; v_call: TRBV28; cdr3_aa: ASSILAGTGELF
j_call: TRBJ2-7; v_call: TRBV6-1; cdr3_aa: ASILTTTGAEQY
j_call: TRBJ2-7; v_call: TRBV20-1; cdr3_aa: SAKDGVKQY
j_call: TRBJ2-7; v_call: TRBV7-9; cdr3_aa: ASSSDRVVQY
j_call: TRBJ1-5; v_call: TRBV10-3; cdr3_aa: AISPRQGDQPQH
j_call: TRBJ2-5; v_call: TRBV14; cdr3_aa: ASSQVSRTGFQETQY
j_call: TRBJ2-1; v_call: TRBV28; cdr3_aa: ATLSSFSYNEQF
j_call: TRBJ2-3; v_call: TRBV6-5; cdr3_aa: ASSRSGGVADTQY
j_call: TRBJ1-5; v_call: TRBV28; cdr3_aa: ASGGADGGNQPQH
j_call: TRBJ2-7; v_call: TRBV7-6; cdr3_aa: ASSPSFPPGEQY
j_call: TRBJ1-2; v_call: TRBV14; cdr3_aa: ASSPPSGFYYGYT
j_call: TRBJ2-7; v_call: TRBV5-5; cdr3_aa: ASSPSLAEQY
j_call: TRBJ2-3; v_call: TRBV11-3; cdr3_aa: ASSPGQSTDTQY
j_call: TRBJ2-3; v_call: TRBV29-1; cdr3_aa: SVHRTVTGTDTQY
j_call: TRBJ2-3; v_call: TRBV19; cdr3_aa: ASSMTGGGTDTQY
j_call: TRBJ1-5; v_call: TRBV5-8; cdr3_aa: ASSPGQGIDNQPQH
j_call: TRBJ1-2; v_call: TRBV18; cdr3_aa: ASSPATGYYGYT